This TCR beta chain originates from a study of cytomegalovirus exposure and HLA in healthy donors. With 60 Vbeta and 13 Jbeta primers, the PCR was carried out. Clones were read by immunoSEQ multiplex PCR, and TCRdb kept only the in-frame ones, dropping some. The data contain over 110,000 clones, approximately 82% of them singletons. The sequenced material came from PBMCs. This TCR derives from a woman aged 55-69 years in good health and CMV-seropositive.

In nucleotides, the CDR3 is TGTGCCAGCAGAAGCACAGGGCAGATAGGTGAAGCTTTCTTT. This encodes CASRSTGQIGEAFF. The rearrangement uses TRBV7-9 and TRBJ1-1; D may be TRBD1 (6 bases). Trimming stripped 6 bases from V and 7 bases from J, with 18 bases between. Germline CDR1 SEHNR, CDR2 FQNEAQ (reference sequence). The CDR3 loop spans 14 amino acids.